This TCR beta chain was profiled in a study of blood T cell repertoires in COVID-19. Study background: Sites in the United States, Italy and Spain provided acute and convalescent COVID-19 samples.

CDR3 length equals 15 residues. V lost 8 bases to trimming and J lost 0 bases, with 16 bases between them. Germline CDR1 MNHNY, CDR2 SVGAGI (reference sequence). TCRdb's copy holds only in-frame clones and misses some; the assay was immunoSEQ multiplex PCR. The profile shows around 72,000 clones, more than 70% of them singletons. This receptor was taken from a woman in her 70s with acute or convalescent COVID-19. V gene TRBV6-6 combines with J gene TRBJ1-1; maybe TRBD1 (6 bases). The sequenced sample consisted of peripheral blood. The chain's CDR3 is CASFLYGGLNTEAFF. Here the CDR3 DNA reads TGTGCCAGCTTTCTTTATGGGGGCCTGAACACTGAAGCTTTCTTT.